This T cell receptor (beta chain) was sequenced in a study of control samples from healthy donors and cancer patients. CDR3 length equals 16 residues. The germline V gene has CDR1 KGHSH and CDR2 LQKENI. The trim removed 4 bases at V and 2 bases at J, leaving 8 bases unmatched. Some clones are missing from TCRdb's copy, which holds only in-frame ones; the method was immunoSEQ multiplex PCR. The data show some 100,000 clones, approximately 90% seen once. The sample was blood. The chain couples TRBV18 to TRBJ1-5; 7 bases fit TRBD1. The TCR was taken from a man aged 25 to 40 in good health. The CDR3 DNA sequence: TGTGCCAGCTCACTCATTACCGGACAGGGCAATCAGCCCCAGCATTTT. The encoded protein is CASSLITGQGNQPQHF.